The subject of this entry is one T cell receptor beta chain. These data belong to a study of blood T cell repertoires in COVID-19. At the level of the study: Acute-phase and convalescent COVID-19 samples originated in the United States, Italy and Spain. The analysed material was cDNA or gDNA that came from T cells, B-cell-depleted T cells, or PBMCs.

The V end lost 3 bases, the J end lost 7 bases, and 18 bases lay between the germline ends. CDR1 is SNHLY, CDR2 FYNNEI, per germline. There are 15 residues in the CDR3. The study drew participants aged about 18 to 90 years from roughly 25 US areas. Profiled with immunoSEQ multiplex PCR; TCRdb holds only in-frame clones, not every one. Here the sample spans about 230,000 clones, approximately 84% being singletons. The V gene is TRBV2, the J gene TRBJ2-5; maybe TRBD2 (6 bases). The sequence was obtained from a man in his 60s who had recovered from COVID-19. The source material was PBMCs or T cells enriched from blood (not recorded which). CDR3 in DNA: TGTGCCAGCAGTGAGGAGGGACGGACTTATGGGACCCAGTACTTC. Amino acids: CASSEEGRTYGTQYF.